Sequencing of this T cell receptor (beta chain) was carried out in a study of T cells after yellow fever vaccination. Whole-study findings and limits: Abundant clonotypes from the bulk population could have been carried over as contaminants into FACS-sorted repertoires. It was a weaker secondary response, yet one that peaked faster, at day 5 versus 15. Post-booster repertoires contained most primary-vaccination clones again (roughly 96% CD4, over 70% CD8).

This clonotype was picked up many times. What it recognizes is unknown. Looked up from germline, CDR1 is MNHEY and CDR2 is SVGAGI. The CDR3 has 14 residues. Between the trimmed V and J ends, which lost 2 bases and 10 bases, there was a span of 17 bases. For TCR, cDNA came from 5'RACE template switching, which added a universal primer site and UMIs. MiXCR, applied by TCRdb to the 5' RACE reads, yields one record per CDR3 protein. The sample shows around 150,000 distinct CDR3 sequences, less than 9% of them seen only once. J is TRBJ2-5 and V is TRBV6-5; TRBD1 is a possible D gene (5 bases). The material was CD4+ T cells sorted from PBMCs, obtained less than 6 days after the first yellow fever vaccination. The clonotype was recovered from a man aged 18 to 30 who received the YFV17D yellow fever vaccine. The CDR3: CASSYERQTPFQYF. The CDR3, as DNA: TGTGCCAGCAGTTACGAAAGACAGACCCCGTTCCAGTACTTC.